Described below is a single TCR beta chain sequence and its context. What it binds is unknown. The data derive from a study of CD8+CD57+ T cells in acquired aplastic anemia. Study as a whole: Healthy CD8+ samples averaged approximately 11 million reads.

General study findings and limits: Significance was not reached for CD8+ Simpson's diversity between patients and controls. Common to patients and controls were 25 to 30 CD8+ CDR3 sequences.

This CDR3 comprises 13 residues. V dropped 6 bases and J dropped 8; count of bases not matched to a gene: 7. Germline CDR1 and CDR2: DFQATT and SNEGSKA (reference sequence). Template material for TCR beta VDJ and CDR3 profiling consisted of genomic DNA. MiXCR, run by TCRdb on the reads, gives a single entry per CDR3 protein. The data hold 60,000 or so distinct CDR3 sequences, with less than 65% observed a single time. The receptor's source is a human donor in good health, serving as a control. Sequencing input: sorted CD4+, CD8+, or CD8+CD57+ T cells (not recorded which) from PBMCs. The gene calls are TRBV20-1 and TRBJ2-3; 11 positions match TRBD2. For the CDR3, the DNA is TGCAGTGCCCTAATCCTAGCGGGAGGTACGCAGTATTTT. It specifies CSALILAGGTQYF.